The 3 T cell receptor beta chains below all came from one sample that was sequenced in a study of cytomegalovirus exposure and HLA in healthy donors. Use of 60 Vbeta and 13 Jbeta primers characterized the PCR. TCRdb keeps only in-frame clones here, not all; method: immunoSEQ multiplex PCR. The sample lists about 180,000 clones; about 78% were seen once. Specimen: PBMCs. The receptors derive from a man aged 40-55 years in good health and CMV-seronegative.

This rearrangement joins TRBV2 to TRBJ2-7; the match to TRBD2 covers 10 bases. Germline V gives CDR1 SNHLY, CDR2 FYNNEI. This CDR3 has 18 amino acids. The V segment lost 4 bases and the J segment 4 bases; nucleotides outside the gene matches: 16. The CDR3 DNA sequence: TGTGCCAGCAGTGTCACCTCTACTAGCGGGACTGGTTATTACGAGCAGTACTTC. This codes for CASSVTSTSGTGYYEQYF.

The chain is built from TRBV9 and TRBJ1-1, with 8 bases identical to TRBD1. The V segment lost 3 bases and the J segment 11 bases; nucleotides outside the gene matches: 18. The CDR3 sequence is 16 residues long. Germline values: CDR1 SGDLS, CDR2 YYNGEE. The CDR3 sequence is CASSADPGTGPREAFF. The CDR3 DNA follows: TGTGCCAGCAGCGCCGACCCTGGGACAGGACCACGAGAGGCTTTCTTT.

The CDR3 protein is CASSFARHTEAFF. The CDR3, as DNA: TGTGCCAGCAGCTTTGCTAGACACACTGAAGCTTTCTTT. This chain links TRBV7-2 with TRBJ1-1; D ambiguous. CDR1 and CDR2 (germline): SGHTA, FQGNSA. The CDR3 is 13 amino acids. The ends were cut back, 3 bases at V and 3 bases at J, with 8 bases in the middle.